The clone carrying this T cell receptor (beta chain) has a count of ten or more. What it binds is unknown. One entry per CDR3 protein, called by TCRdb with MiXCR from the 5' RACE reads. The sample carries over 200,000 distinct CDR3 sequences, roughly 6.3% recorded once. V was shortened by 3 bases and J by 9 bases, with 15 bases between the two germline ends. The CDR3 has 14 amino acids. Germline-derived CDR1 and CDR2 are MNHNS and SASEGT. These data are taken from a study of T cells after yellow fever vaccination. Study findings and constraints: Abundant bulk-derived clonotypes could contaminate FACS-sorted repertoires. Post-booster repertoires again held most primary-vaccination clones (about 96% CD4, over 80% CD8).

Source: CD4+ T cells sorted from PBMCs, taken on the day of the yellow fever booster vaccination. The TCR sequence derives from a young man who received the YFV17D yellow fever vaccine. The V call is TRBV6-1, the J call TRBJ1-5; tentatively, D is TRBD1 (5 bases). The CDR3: CASSEDTSAGPQHF. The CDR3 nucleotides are TGTGCCAGCAGTGAGGACACCTCGGCGGGGCCCCAGCATTTT.